This entry lists 14 T cell receptor beta chains sequenced from one sample in a study of blood T cell repertoires in COVID-19. Data came from immunoSEQ multiplex PCR; TCRdb stores just in-frame clones and leaves some out. The sample has roughly 240,000 clones; roughly 86% are singletons. Material for sequencing was peripheral blood. These receptor sequences come from a woman over 75 with COVID-19, enrolled during active disease.

Comments on this clone: Other nucleotide sequences from this sample produce the same CDR3. This rearrangement joins TRBV3-1 (or the pseudogene TRBV3-2) to TRBJ1-1; no definite D call. V was pared by 4 bases and J by 1 base, with 10 bases between. CDR1 is LGHDT and CDR2 is YNNKEL in the germline V gene (reference sequence). The length of the CDR3 is 14 residues. The CDR3 DNA reads TGTGCCAGCAGCCCCACCGGGAGGAACACTGAAGCTTTCTTT. Translating gives CASSPTGRNTEAFF.

The chain recombines TRBV6-1 with TRBJ2-1; 11 bases agree with TRBD2. There are 19 residues in the CDR3. The V gene's germline CDR1 is MNHNS and CDR2 SASEGT. Germline trimming cut 4 bases from V and 1 base from J; bases unmatched to any gene: 12. Here the CDR3 reads CASSVSASGGYPSYNEQFF. The CDR3 bases are TGTGCCAGCAGTGTCTCGGCTAGCGGGGGGTACCCTTCCTACAATGAGCAGTTCTTC.

Concerning this clone: The sample holds other DNA sequences that translate to the same CDR3. This chain joins TRBV19 and TRBJ1-5; D not resolved. The CDR3 extends over 14 amino acids. Germline lookup yields CDR1 LNHDA and CDR2 SQIVND (reference sequence). The V end lost 3 bases, the J end lost 0 bases, and 6 bases lay between the germline ends. The CDR3 protein is CASSIVNSNQPQHF. The CDR3 nucleotides are TGTGCCAGTAGTATCGTAAATAGCAATCAGCCCCAGCATTTT.

This chain links TRBV18 with TRBJ1-1; D not resolved. The CDR3 covers 14 residues. In germline, CDR1 is KGHSH, CDR2 LQKENI. V lost 3 bases and J 2 bases, leaving 10 bases between the germline ends. Here the CDR3 DNA reads TGTGCCAGCTCACCTGTTGAGGGAAACACTGAAGCTTTCTTT. Translating gives CASSPVEGNTEAFF.

This clone has just a few counts. V usage is TRBV30 and J usage is TRBJ1-2; D gene ambiguous. The germline gives CDR1 GTSNPN, CDR2 SVGIG (reference sequence). The V gene lost 4 bases and the J gene lost 4 bases, with 10 bases spanning the gap. The CDR3 is made up of 12 amino acids. CDR3 residues: CAWKDAGYGYTF. The CDR3 DNA sequence: TGTGCCTGGAAGGATGCGGGCTATGGCTACACCTTC.

J is TRBJ1-6 and V is TRBV5-5; D possibly corresponds to TRBD1 (6 bases). The CDR3 runs 16 residues. Germline CDR1 and CDR2: SGHKS and YYEKEE (reference sequence). V lost 1 base and J lost 3, with 11 bases in between. CDR3 sequence (DNA): TGTGCCAGCAGCTTGAACCCGGGACACTATAATTCACCCCTCCACTTT. It encodes CASSLNPGHYNSPLHF.

V is TRBV10-2 and J is TRBJ1-1; TRBD1 agrees at 9 bases. V lost 1 base to trimming and J lost 4 bases; unmatched junction nucleotides: 4. The CDR3 totals 15 residues. Per germline, CDR1 WSHSY and CDR2 SAAADI. The CDR3: CASSELVQGATEAFF. Here the CDR3 DNA reads TGCGCCAGCAGTGAGTTAGTACAGGGGGCCACTGAAGCTTTCTTT.

The V and J genes are TRBV19 and TRBJ1-2; possibly TRBD1 for D (5 bases). This CDR3 region has 13 residues. V was clipped by 9 bases and J by 5 bases, with 16 bases between them. CDR1 LNHDA and CDR2 SQIVND come from the germline V gene (reference sequence). CDR3 nucleotide sequence: TGTGCCAGCCGGGTGGGTGCAGGGTATGGCTACACCTTC. Amino acids: CASRVGAGYGYTF.

The chain has TRBV7-2 and TRBJ1-4; D is perhaps TRBD1 (5 bases). CDR1 is SGHTA, CDR2 FQGNSA, per germline. This CDR3 comprises 15 residues. Between the trimmed V and J ends, which lost 1 base and 5 bases, there was a span of 11 bases. The CDR3 spells CASSLVSGGNEKLFF. The CDR3 nucleotides read TGTGCCAGCAGCTTAGTTTCGGGGGGGAATGAAAAACTGTTTTTT.

In DNA form, the CDR3 reads TGTGCCAGCACAAGTTTAAGAGGTCGACAGGGGGGTACTGAAGCTTTCTTT. Its protein is CASTSLRGRQGGTEAFF. The gene calls are TRBV28 and TRBJ1-1; 9 nucleotides align to TRBD1. J lost 5 bases, V lost 7 bases, and 17 bases had no gene match. Germline CDR1 and CDR2: MDHEN and SYDVKM. This CDR3 has 17 amino acids.

This chain links TRBV18 with TRBJ1-1; perhaps TRBD1 as D (6 bases). Germline assignment: CDR1 KGHSH and CDR2 LQKENI. The CDR3 length is 14 residues. Trimming left V 2 bases short and J 5 bases short, with 12 bases between. CDR3 sequence (DNA): TGTGCCAGCTCACCAGCGGGGGCGAGAACTGAAGCTTTCTTT. As protein: CASSPAGARTEAFF.

The genes are TRBV2 and TRBJ1-2, with TRBD1 identical over 7 bases. The CDR3 consists of 13 residues. Germline-derived CDR1 and CDR2 are SNHLY and FYNNEI. The V gene end was trimmed by 6 bases and the J gene end by 3 bases; junction bases not matched to a gene: 4. CDR3 bases: TGTGCCAGCAGGACGGACAGGTACTATGGCTACACCTTC. Protein: CASRTDRYYGYTF.

This chain connects TRBV10-1 to TRBJ1-2; D possibly corresponds to TRBD1 (5 bases). Germline V gene data show CDR1 as WNHNN and CDR2 as SYGVQD (reference sequence). V was clipped by 0 bases and J by 6 bases, with 11 bases between them. The CDR3 spans 14 residues. CDR3 in DNA: TGCGCCAGCAGTGAGTCGACAGCGGGGGATGGCTACACCTTC. This encodes CASSESTAGDGYTF.

The chain employs TRBV19 and TRBJ1-1; possibly TRBD1 for D (6 bases). Germline loops: CDR1 LNHDA, CDR2 SQIVND (reference sequence). Trimming took off 4 bases at V and 2 bases at J, with 11 bases between the two ends. The CDR3 loop spans 14 amino acids. CDR3 nucleotides: TGTGCCAGTAGTAGGACAGTGGTAAACACTGAAGCTTTCTTT. Protein: CASSRTVVNTEAFF. The whole variable domain, filled in from reference TRBV19 and TRBJ1-1, reads DGGITQSPKYLFRKEGQNVTLSCEQNLNHDAMYWYRQDPGQGLRLIYYSQIVNDFQKGDIAEGYSVSREKKESFPLTVTSAQKNPTAFYLCASSRTVVNTEAFFGQGTRLTVV.